This is a list of T cell receptor beta chains from one sample in a study of identical twins. MiXCR was run by TCRdb on the 5' RACE reads, yielding one entry per CDR3 protein. The repertoire holds some 440,000 distinct CDR3 sequences, with approximately 24% as singletons. The same data also went into a second study, on T cells expressing NK-cell markers.

Sequencing input: CD4+ T cells sorted from blood. The source is a woman under 30 in good health. Both conserved end residues are part of each CDR3. Each record gives: D gene, clone size, V gene, J gene, CDR3 protein, CDR3 DNA. A D gene is named only where the DNA matches it firmly. Some rows have no size entry. The others give once, few or many, or a class for an expanded clone.

>TRBD2|few|TRBV15|TRBJ2-1
CATSRLAGINNEQFF
TGTGCCACCAGCAGACTAGCGGGGATTAATAATGAGCAGTTCTTC
>-|many|TRBV7-3|TRBJ1-1
CASSLGGVYTEAFF
TGTGCCAGCAGCTTAGGGGGCGTTTACACTGAAGCTTTCTTT
>-|few|TRBV2|TRBJ2-7
CASSDPNSYEQYF
TGTGCCAGCAGTGACCCTAACTCCTACGAGCAGTACTTC
>-|-|TRBV12-3/TRBV12-4|TRBJ2-3
CASSFALATDTQYF
TGTGCCAGCAGTTTTGCACTTGCCACAGATACGCAGTATTTT
>-|few|TRBV20-1|TRBJ1-5
CSARGGSNQPQHF
TGCAGTGCTAGGGGTGGGAGCAATCAGCCCCAGCATTTT
>-|many|TRBV20-1|TRBJ2-1
CSAPGQIYNEQFF
TGCAGTGCGCCAGGGCAGATCTACAATGAGCAGTTCTTC
>TRBD1|-|TRBV9|TRBJ2-6
CASSGVDRVFANVLTF
TGTGCCAGCAGCGGGGTTGACAGGGTGTTTGCCAACGTCCTGACTTTC
>TRBD1|-|TRBV9|TRBJ2-7
CASSVASGQGFPYEQYF
TGTGCCAGCAGCGTAGCCTCGGGACAGGGGTTTCCCTACGAGCAGTACTTC
>TRBD1|few|TRBV20-1|TRBJ1-2
CSANLQGASNGYTF
TGCAGTGCTAACCTACAGGGGGCCAGTAATGGCTACACCTTC
>-|-|TRBV7-9|TRBJ2-1
CASSPVGTLGDEQFF
TGTGCCAGCAGTCCCGTCGGTACACTAGGAGATGAGCAGTTCTTC
>-|few|TRBV7-1|TRBJ2-6
CASSSRAHARVVPSGANVLTF
TGTGCCAGCAGCTCACGCGCCCACGCTAGGGTTGTCCCCTCTGGGGCCAACGTCCTGACTTTC
>TRBD2|-|TRBV20-1|TRBJ2-7
CSASLAGVREQYF
TGCAGTGCTTCCCTAGCGGGAGTCCGCGAGCAGTACTTC
>-|many|TRBV7-9|TRBJ2-2
CASSHLEFADTGELFF
TGTGCCAGCAGCCACCTCGAATTCGCGGACACCGGGGAGCTGTTTTTT
>-|-|TRBV7-2|TRBJ2-3
CASSLDRGTGTDTQYF
TGTGCCAGCAGCTTAGATCGGGGGACCGGCACAGATACGCAGTATTTT
>-|-|TRBV20-1|TRBJ2-5
CSASKTVQETQYF
TGCAGTGCTAGCAAGACTGTACAAGAGACCCAGTACTTC
>TRBD2|-|TRBV20-1|TRBJ2-7
CSASMSRGRSAYEQYF
TGCAGTGCTAGTATGTCTCGCGGGAGGTCCGCCTACGAGCAGTACTTC
>-|few|TRBV9|TRBJ2-3
CASSAKQERADTQYF
TGTGCCAGCAGCGCCAAGCAGGAACGCGCAGATACGCAGTATTTT
>-|-|TRBV7-9|TRBJ2-3
CASSYLAQTDTQYF
TGTGCCAGCAGCTACCTAGCCCAAACAGATACGCAGTATTTT
>TRBD2|-|TRBV29-1|TRBJ2-7
CSVGRRGGEQYF
TGCAGCGTTGGGCGTCGGGGGGGCGAGCAGTACTTC
>-|-|TRBV30|TRBJ2-7
CAWSGGSPYEQYF
TGTGCCTGGAGTGGGGGGAGCCCCTACGAGCAGTACTTC
>TRBD2|-|TRBV6-5|TRBJ2-1
CASSYSGTSGGDEQFF
TGTGCCAGCAGTTACTCAGGGACTAGCGGGGGGGATGAGCAGTTCTTC
>TRBD2|-|TRBV6-1|TRBJ2-3
CATQAGVVGDTQYF
TGTGCCACCCAAGCGGGGGTTGTGGGAGATACGCAGTATTTT
>TRBD2|few|TRBV11-2|TRBJ2-7
CASSLIRGRALYEQYF
TGTGCCAGCAGCTTAATTCGCGGGAGGGCTCTCTACGAGCAGTACTTC
>-|-|TRBV7-9|TRBJ2-7
CASSPPRGIYEQYF
TGTGCCAGCAGCCCCCCAAGAGGGATTTACGAGCAGTACTTC
>TRBD1|-|TRBV5-6|TRBJ2-1
CASTGQGYNEQFF
TGTGCCAGCACCGGACAGGGTTACAATGAGCAGTTCTTC
>TRBD1|-|TRBV5-1|TRBJ1-2
CASSKGQGPSDGYTF
TGCGCCAGCAGCAAAGGACAGGGGCCTTCCGATGGCTACACCTTC
>-|-|TRBV18|TRBJ2-7
CASSPGNFAYEQYF
TGTGCCAGCTCACCGGGCAATTTCGCCTACGAGCAGTACTTC
>TRBD2|few|TRBV20-1|TRBJ2-4
CSARTSGNIQYF
TGCAGTGCGAGGACTAGCGGAAACATTCAGTACTTC
>-|many|TRBV12-3/TRBV12-4|TRBJ2-1
CASSLVQGSYNEQFF
TGTGCCAGCAGTTTAGTACAGGGATCCTACAATGAGCAGTTCTTC
>-|-|TRBV24-1|TRBJ2-5
CATSDYRGETQYF
TGTGCCACCAGTGATTATCGGGGAGAGACCCAGTACTTC
>-|-|TRBV20-1|TRBJ2-3
CSARKGGRITDTQYF
TGCAGTGCTAGGAAGGGAGGACGAATAACAGATACGCAGTATTTT
>TRBD1|once|TRBV15|TRBJ2-7
CATSNRGGYEQYF
TGTGCCACCAGCAACAGGGGCGGCTACGAGCAGTACTTC
>-|few|TRBV20-1|TRBJ2-3
CSARDVYRSSTQYF
TGCAGTGCTAGAGATGTCTACAGGAGCAGTACGCAGTATTTT
>-|-|TRBV3-1|TRBJ2-2
CASSQRGLTGELFF
TGTGCCAGCAGCCAGCGTGGACTAACCGGGGAGCTGTTTTTT
>TRBD1|-|TRBV19|TRBJ1-1
CASRTGESTEAFF
TGTGCCAGTCGGACAGGGGAAAGCACTGAAGCTTTCTTT
>TRBD2|few|TRBV10-3|TRBJ2-1
CAISDGGKDEQFF
TGTGCCATCAGTGACGGGGGGAAGGATGAGCAGTTCTTC
>-|many|TRBV7-2|TRBJ2-2
CASSLVLAGGELFF
TGTGCCAGCAGCTTAGTACTAGCTGGCGGGGAGCTGTTTTTT
>TRBD1|-|TRBV7-9|TRBJ2-1
CASSTQGDVEQFF
TGTGCCAGCAGCACCCAGGGGGATGTTGAGCAGTTCTTC
>TRBD2|-|TRBV20-1|TRBJ2-7
CSGGGPYEQYF
TGCAGTGGCGGGGGTCCCTACGAGCAGTACTTC
>-|-|TRBV3-1|TRBJ1-2
CASSPGGRGGYTF
TGTGCCAGCAGCCCCGGTGGCAGGGGAGGCTACACCTTC
>-|-|TRBV20-1|TRBJ2-2
CSARQDHTGELFF
TGCAGTGCTAGGCAGGACCACACCGGGGAGCTGTTTTTT
>-|-|TRBV6-1|TRBJ2-1
CASSVRDFDNEQFF
TGTGCCAGCAGCGTCCGGGACTTCGACAATGAGCAGTTCTTC
>-|-|TRBV12-3/TRBV12-4|TRBJ2-7
CASSFRISEAEQYF
TGTGCCAGCAGTTTCAGGATCTCGGAGGCCGAGCAGTACTTC
>-|once|TRBV12-5|TRBJ2-3
CASGLEFVGVDTQYF
TGTGCTAGTGGTTTGGAGTTTGTGGGGGTCGATACGCAGTATTTT
>TRBD2|-|TRBV10-3|TRBJ2-3
CAISASGGASDTQYF
TGTGCCATCAGTGCTAGCGGGGGGGCTTCAGATACGCAGTATTTT